This record concerns one T cell receptor (beta chain) sequence. Germline V gene sequence: CDR1 LNHDA, CDR2 SQIVND (reference sequence). The CDR3 is made up of 15 amino acids. Trimming cost V 5 bases and J 4 bases; bases outside gene matches: 8. This entry is derived from a study of T cell repertoires in ileal Crohn's disease. Background on the study: Operated complications were stricturing disease (around 61%) and penetrating disease (39%).

Approximately 550 nanograms of biopsy DNA per sample underwent TCRB immunosequencing. Libraries were prepared by immunoSEQ multiplex PCR; TCRdb keeps only in-frame clonotypes and omits some of them. Of 15,000 or so clones in the sample, around four fifths are singletons; the top ten hold 10%. Sequencing was done on a sample of ileal tissue. This TCR came from an adult with Crohn's disease. The V call is TRBV19, the J call TRBJ1-2; 9 nucleotides agree with TRBD1. CDR3 sequence reads: CASSSDRGESYGYTF. The CDR3 region has the DNA TGTGCCAGTAGTTCGGACAGGGGAGAAAGCTATGGCTACACCTTC. The variable domain in full, with the rest retrieved from reference TRBV19 and TRBJ1-2, is DGGITQSPKYLFRKEGQNVTLSCEQNLNHDAMYWYRQDPGQGLRLIYYSQIVNDFQKGDIAEGYSVSREKKESFPLTVTSAQKNPTAFYLCASSSDRGESYGYTFGSGTRLTVV.